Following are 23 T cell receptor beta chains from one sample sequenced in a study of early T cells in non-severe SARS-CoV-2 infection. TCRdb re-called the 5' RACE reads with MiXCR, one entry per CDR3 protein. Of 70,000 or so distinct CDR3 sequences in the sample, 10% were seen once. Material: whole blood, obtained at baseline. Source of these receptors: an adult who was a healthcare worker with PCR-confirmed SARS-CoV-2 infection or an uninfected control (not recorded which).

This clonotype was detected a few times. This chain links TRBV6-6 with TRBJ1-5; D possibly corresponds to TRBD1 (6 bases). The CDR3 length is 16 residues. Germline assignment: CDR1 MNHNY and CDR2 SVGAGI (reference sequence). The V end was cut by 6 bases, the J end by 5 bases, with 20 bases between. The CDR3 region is CASRAGDTSSHQPQHF. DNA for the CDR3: TGTGCCAGCAGAGCAGGGGATACCTCGTCCCATCAGCCCCAGCATTTT.

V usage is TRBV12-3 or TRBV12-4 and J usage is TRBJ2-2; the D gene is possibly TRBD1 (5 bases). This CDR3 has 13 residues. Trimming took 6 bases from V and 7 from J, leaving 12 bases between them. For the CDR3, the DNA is TGTGCCAGCAGCCAGGGCGAGGACGGGGAGCTGTTTTTT. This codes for CASSQGEDGELFF.

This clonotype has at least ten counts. The CDR3 sequence is CASSLGRGGRNEKLFF. CDR3 DNA sequence: TGTGCCAGCAGCCTTGGACGGGGAGGACGGAATGAAAAACTGTTTTTT. This sequence joins TRBV4-2 and TRBJ1-4; D is undetermined. Looked up from germline, CDR1 is LGHNA and CDR2 is YNFKEQ. The V end was cut by 4 bases, the J end by 5 bases, with 17 bases between. The CDR3 sequence is 16 residues long.

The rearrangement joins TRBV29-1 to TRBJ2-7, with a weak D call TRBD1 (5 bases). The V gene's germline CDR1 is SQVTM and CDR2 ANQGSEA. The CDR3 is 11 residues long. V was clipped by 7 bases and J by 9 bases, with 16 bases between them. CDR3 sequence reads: CSADDSFGQYF. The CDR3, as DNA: TGCAGCGCCGACGACAGTTTCGGGCAGTACTTC.

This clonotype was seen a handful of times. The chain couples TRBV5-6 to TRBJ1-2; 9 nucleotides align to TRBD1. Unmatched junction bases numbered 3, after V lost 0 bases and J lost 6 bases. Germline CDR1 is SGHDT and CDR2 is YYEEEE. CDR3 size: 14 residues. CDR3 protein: CASSLGTGVHGYTF. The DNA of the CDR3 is TGTGCCAGCAGCTTGGGGACAGGGGTCCATGGCTACACCTTC.

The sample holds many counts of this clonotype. CDR3 DNA: TGTGCCAGCAGCCAAGATTGGTTTATGGGGCAGTACTTC. Translation: CASSQDWFMGQYF. The chain links TRBV3-1 to TRBJ2-7; D unresolved. Trimming shortened V by 0 bases and J by 9 bases, and 12 bases separated the two germline ends. CDR1 and CDR2 from the germline V gene are LGHDT and YNNKEL (reference sequence). This CDR3 comprises 13 residues.

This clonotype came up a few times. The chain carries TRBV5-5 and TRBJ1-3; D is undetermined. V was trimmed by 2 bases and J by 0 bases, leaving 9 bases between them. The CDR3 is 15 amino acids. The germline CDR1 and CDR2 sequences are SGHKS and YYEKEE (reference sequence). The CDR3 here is CASSFDGSSGNTIYF. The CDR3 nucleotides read TGTGCCAGCAGCTTCGACGGCAGCTCTGGAAACACCATATATTTT.

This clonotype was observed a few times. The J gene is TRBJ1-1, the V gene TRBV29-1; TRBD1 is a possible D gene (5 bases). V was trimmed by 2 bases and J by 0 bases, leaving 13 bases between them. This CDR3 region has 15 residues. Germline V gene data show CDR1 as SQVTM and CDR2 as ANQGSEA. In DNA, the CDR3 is TGCAGCGTTGAACTGGTACAGGCCCTGAACACTGAAGCTTTCTTT. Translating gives CSVELVQALNTEAFF.

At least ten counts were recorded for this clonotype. The CDR3 loop reads CATSDGGSNQPQHF. CDR3 DNA sequence: TGTGCCACCAGTGATGGGGGGAGCAATCAGCCCCAGCATTTT. The J gene is TRBJ1-5, the V gene TRBV24-1; perhaps TRBD1 as D (5 bases). Trimming took off 3 bases at V and 1 base at J, with 6 bases between the two ends. The CDR3 is 14 residues long. The V gene's germline CDR1 is KGHDR and CDR2 SFDVKD.

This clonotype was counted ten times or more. The CDR3 protein is CASSYSRIMNTEAFF. The CDR3 DNA follows: TGTGCCAGCAGTTACTCAAGGATCATGAACACTGAAGCTTTCTTT. The J gene is TRBJ1-1, the V gene TRBV6-5; no firm D call. This CDR3 contains 15 residues. The V end lost 0 bases, the J end lost 0 bases, and 8 bases lay between the germline ends. CDR1 MNHEY and CDR2 SVGAGI come from the germline V gene.

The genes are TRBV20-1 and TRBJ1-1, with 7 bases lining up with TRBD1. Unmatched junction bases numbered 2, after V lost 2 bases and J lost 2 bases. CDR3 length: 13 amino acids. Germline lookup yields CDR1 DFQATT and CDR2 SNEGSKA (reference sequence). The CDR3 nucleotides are TGCAGTGCTAGACGGGACAGCAACACTGAAGCTTTCTTT. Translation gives CSARRDSNTEAFF.

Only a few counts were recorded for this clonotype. The CDR3 DNA is TGTGCCAGCAGCCAAGGGGACCTGAATGAAAAACTGTTTTTT. It yields the protein CASSQGDLNEKLFF. This chain joins TRBV3-1 and TRBJ1-4; D might be TRBD1 (5 bases). Germline CDR1 reads LGHDT; CDR2 reads YNNKEL (reference sequence). The V gene lost 1 base and the J gene lost 5 bases, with 8 bases spanning the gap. The CDR3 has 14 residues. The entire variable domain, with the rest obtained from reference TRBV3-1 and TRBJ1-4, is as follows: DTAVSQTPKYLVTQMGNDKSIKCEQNLGHDTMYWYKQDSKKFLKIMFSYNNKELIINETVPNRFSPKSPDKAHLNLHINSLELGDSAVYFCASSQGDLNEKLFFGSGTQLSVL.

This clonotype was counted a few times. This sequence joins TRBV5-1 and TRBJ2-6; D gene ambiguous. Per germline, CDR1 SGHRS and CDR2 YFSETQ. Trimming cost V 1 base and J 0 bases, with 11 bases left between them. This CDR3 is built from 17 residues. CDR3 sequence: CASSLPGGSSGANVLTF. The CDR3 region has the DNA TGCGCCAGCAGCTTGCCGGGCGGTAGCTCTGGGGCCAACGTCCTGACTTTC.

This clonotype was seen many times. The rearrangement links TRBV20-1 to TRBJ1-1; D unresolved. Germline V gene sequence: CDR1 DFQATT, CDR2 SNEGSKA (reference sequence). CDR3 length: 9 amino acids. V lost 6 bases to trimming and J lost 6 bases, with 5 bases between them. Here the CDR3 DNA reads TGCAGTGCGGGGTCTGAAGCTTTCTTT. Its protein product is CSAGSEAFF.

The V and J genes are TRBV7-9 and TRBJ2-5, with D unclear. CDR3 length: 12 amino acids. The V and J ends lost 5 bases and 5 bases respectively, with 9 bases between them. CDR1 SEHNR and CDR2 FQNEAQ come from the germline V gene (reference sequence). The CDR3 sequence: CASSRMGETQYF. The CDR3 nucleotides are TGTGCCAGCAGCCGAATGGGGGAGACCCAGTACTTC. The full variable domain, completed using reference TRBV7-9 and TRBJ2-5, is DTGVSQNPRHKITKRGQNVTFRCDPISEHNRLYWYRQTLGQGPEFLTYFQNEAQLEKSRLLSDRFSAERPKGSFSTLEIQRTEQGDSAMYLCASSRMGETQYFGPGTRLLVL.

CDR3 residues: CATWTGNTGELFF. CDR3 sequence (DNA): TGTGCCACCTGGACAGGGAACACCGGGGAGCTGTTTTTT. The chain carries TRBV10-3 and TRBJ2-2, with 7 nucleotides matching TRBD1. The CDR3 contains 13 residues. J gave up 1 base and V 10 bases, and 3 bases lay outside the gene matches. From germline, CDR1 is ENHRY and CDR2 SYGVKD.

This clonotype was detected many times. In DNA form, the CDR3 reads TGTGCCAGCAGCCCGACTAGCTTTCACGAGCAGTACTTC. Its translation: CASSPTSFHEQYF. The genes are TRBV7-9 and TRBJ2-7, with TRBD2 matching 7 bases. The germline CDR1 and CDR2 sequences are SEHNR and FQNEAQ (reference sequence). There are 13 residues in the CDR3. V lost 5 bases and J lost 5; bases outside the gene matches: 6.

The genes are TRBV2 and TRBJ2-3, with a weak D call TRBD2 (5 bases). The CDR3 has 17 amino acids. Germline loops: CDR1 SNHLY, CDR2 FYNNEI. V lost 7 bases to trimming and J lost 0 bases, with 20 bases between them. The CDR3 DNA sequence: TGTGCCAGCATCCCTCAAGCCAGCGGCGATAGCACAGATACGCAGTATTTT. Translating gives CASIPQASGDSTDTQYF.

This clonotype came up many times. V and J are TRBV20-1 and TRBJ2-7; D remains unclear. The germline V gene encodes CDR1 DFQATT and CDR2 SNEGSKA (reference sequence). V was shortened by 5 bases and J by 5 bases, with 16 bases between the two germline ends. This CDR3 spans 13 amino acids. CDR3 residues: CSAEDEVFDEQYF. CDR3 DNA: TGCAGTGCTGAGGATGAGGTTTTCGACGAGCAGTACTTC.

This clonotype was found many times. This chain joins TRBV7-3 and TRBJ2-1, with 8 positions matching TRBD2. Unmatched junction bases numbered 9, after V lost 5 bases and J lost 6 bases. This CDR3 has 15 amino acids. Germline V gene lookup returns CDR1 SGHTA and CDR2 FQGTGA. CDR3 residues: CASSPGGKGSNEQFF. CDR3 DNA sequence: TGTGCCAGCAGCCCGGGGGGGAAAGGGAGCAATGAGCAGTTCTTC.

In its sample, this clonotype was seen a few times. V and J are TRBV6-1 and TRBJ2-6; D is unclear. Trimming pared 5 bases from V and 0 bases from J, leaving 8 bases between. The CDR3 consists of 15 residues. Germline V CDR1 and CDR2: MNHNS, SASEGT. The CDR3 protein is CASSYSSSGANVLTF. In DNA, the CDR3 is TGTGCCAGCAGTTATTCTAGCTCTGGGGCCAACGTCCTGACTTTC.

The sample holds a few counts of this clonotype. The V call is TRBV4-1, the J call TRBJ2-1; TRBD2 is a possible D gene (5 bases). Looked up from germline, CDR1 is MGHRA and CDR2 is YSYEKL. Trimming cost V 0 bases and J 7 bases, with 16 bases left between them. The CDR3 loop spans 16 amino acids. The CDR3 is CASSQDLAGMGNEQFF. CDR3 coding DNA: TGCGCCAGCAGCCAAGATCTGGCGGGCATGGGAAATGAGCAGTTCTTC.

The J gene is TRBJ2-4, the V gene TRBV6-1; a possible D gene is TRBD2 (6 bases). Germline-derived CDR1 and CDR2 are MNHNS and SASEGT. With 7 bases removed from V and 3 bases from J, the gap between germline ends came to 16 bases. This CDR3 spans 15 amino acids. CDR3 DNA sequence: TGTGCCAGCACCGACCGGGGAGGTGGCAAAAACATTCAGTACTTC. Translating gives CASTDRGGGKNIQYF.